The TCR beta chain described here comes from a study of identical twins. Study findings and constraints: Beta out-of-frame twin sharing showed a weaker excess. Modelling underestimated the level of out-of-frame TCR alpha sharing observed in monozygotic twins.

Concerning this clonotype itself: Its antigen is still unknown.

The CDR3 consists of 13 residues. Germline CDR1 and CDR2: SGHAT and FQDESV (reference sequence). Trimming removed 2 bases at V and 3 bases at J, with 5 bases between. TCRdb itself ran the 5' RACE reads through MiXCR, one entry per CDR3 protein. Here the sample spans some 320,000 distinct CDR3 sequences, around an eighth being singletons. This same sample was also taken into another study, of yellow fever vaccine responses in identical twins.

This TCR derives from a woman aged 18-30 years in good health. What was sequenced was CD8+ T cells sorted from blood. The rearrangement uses TRBV11-1 and TRBJ2-1, with D hard to call. This CDR3 reads CASSLYHYNEQFF. For the CDR3, the DNA is TGTGCCAGCAGCTTATATCACTACAATGAGCAGTTCTTC. Full variable domain (outside the CDR3, taken from reference TRBV11-1 and TRBJ2-1): EAEVAQSPRYKITEKSQAVAFWCDPISGHATLYWYRQILGQGPELLVQFQDESVVDDSQLPKDRFSAERLKGVDSTLKIQPAELGDSAMYLCASSLYHYNEQFFGPGTRLTVL.